The 30 T cell receptor beta chains reported below all come from one sample, sequenced in a study of blood T cell repertoires in COVID-19. Profiling relied on immunoSEQ multiplex PCR, and the TCRdb table lists in-frame clones only, not all of them. The sample includes fewer than 85,000 clones, around 85% of them seen just once. Source material: peripheral blood. The receptors were sampled from a man aged 55 to 69 with acute or convalescent COVID-19.

The chain combines TRBV28 with TRBJ1-3; D is perhaps TRBD1 (5 bases). CDR3 length equals 17 residues. Germline V gene sequence: CDR1 MDHEN, CDR2 SYDVKM. Trimming removed 6 bases from V and 6 bases from J, with 24 bases in between. DNA for the CDR3: TGTGCCAGCAGCCGGATACCAACGACAGTAACATTAAACACCATATATTTT. Translated, it gives CASSRIPTTVTLNTIYF.

J is TRBJ1-1 and V is TRBV6-5, with a weak D call TRBD1 (5 bases). Germline CDR1 MNHEY, CDR2 SVGAGI. V shed 8 bases and J shed 12 bases, with 16 bases lying between them. The CDR3 extends over 11 amino acids. This CDR3 reads CASLKGKKTFF. CDR3 coding DNA: TGTGCCAGCTTAAAGGGGAAGAAAACTTTCTTT.

CDR3 sequence reads: CASSLDDSQETQYF. CDR3 sequence (DNA): TGCGCCAGCAGCTTGGACGACTCCCAAGAGACCCAGTACTTC. The V gene is TRBV5-1, the J gene TRBJ2-5, with D hard to call. Trimming cost V 0 bases and J 1 base, with 7 bases left between them. Germline loops: CDR1 SGHRS, CDR2 YFSETQ. The CDR3 covers 14 residues. Together with reference TRBV5-1 and TRBJ2-5, the CDR3 gives the full variable domain: KAGVTQTPRYLIKTRGQQVTLSCSPISGHRSVSWYQQTPGQGLQFLFEYFSETQRNKGNFPGRFSGRQFSNSRSEMNVSTLELGDSALYLCASSLDDSQETQYFGPGTRLLVL.

The chain recombines TRBV19 with TRBJ1-2; D unresolved. V lost 3 bases, J lost 4 bases, and 6 bases lay in between. Germline CDR1 and CDR2: LNHDA and SQIVND (reference sequence). CDR3 size: 12 residues. The CDR3 nucleotides are TGTGCCAGTAGTATGCGGTCCTATGGCTACACCTTC. Amino acids: CASSMRSYGYTF.

V is TRBV19 and J is TRBJ1-5; TRBD1 matches 8 bases. The J segment lost 7 bases and the V segment lost 6 bases, leaving 8 bases of the junction unmatched. The CDR3 runs to 14 residues. Germline CDR1 and CDR2: LNHDA and SQIVND (reference sequence). CDR3 loop: CASSPDRGGQPQHF. CDR3 coding DNA: TGTGCCAGTAGCCCCGACAGGGGAGGGCAGCCCCAGCATTTT. Using reference TRBV19 and TRBJ1-5 for the parts outside the CDR3, the full variable domain is DGGITQSPKYLFRKEGQNVTLSCEQNLNHDAMYWYRQDPGQGLRLIYYSQIVNDFQKGDIAEGYSVSREKKESFPLTVTSAQKNPTAFYLCASSPDRGGQPQHFGDGTRLSIL.

This clone has just one count. V gene TRBV5-1 combines with J gene TRBJ2-1; D is unclear. The CDR3 has 15 amino acids. Trimming took off 0 bases at V and 3 bases at J, with 10 bases between the two ends. Germline CDR1 and CDR2: SGHRS and YFSETQ. CDR3 in DNA: TGCGCCAGCAGCTTGGACAGCCTGGGCTACAATGAGCAGTTCTTC. This translates into CASSLDSLGYNEQFF.

The rearrangement links TRBV19 to TRBJ1-2, with D possibly TRBD1 on 5 matching bases. The germline V gene encodes CDR1 LNHDA and CDR2 SQIVND (reference sequence). Trimming shortened V by 6 bases and J by 3 bases, and 20 bases separated the two germline ends. The CDR3 covers 16 residues. Here the CDR3 reads CASSWFGAGVDYGYTF. In DNA form, the CDR3 reads TGTGCCAGTAGCTGGTTTGGGGCGGGAGTGGACTATGGCTACACCTTC.

The chain uses TRBV4-3 and TRBJ2-3; 8 nucleotides agree with TRBD1. Germline V gene data show CDR1 as LGHNA and CDR2 as YSLEER. This CDR3 is built from 14 residues. The V and J ends lost 4 bases and 4 bases, in that order; junction bases with no gene match: 4. The CDR3 region is CASSRETGADTQYF. DNA of the CDR3: TGCGCCAGCAGCCGCGAGACAGGGGCAGATACGCAGTATTTT.

DNA for the CDR3: TGTGCCAGTAGTCTTTCCGGGACAGGGGTTTATGATGAGCAGTTCTTC. Protein product: CASSLSGTGVYDEQFF. This chain uses TRBV19 with TRBJ2-1; 10 bases are a match to TRBD1. The CDR3 contains 16 residues. With 5 bases clipped from V and 8 bases from J, the junction kept 12 bases outside the gene matches. CDR1 is LNHDA and CDR2 is SQIVND in the germline V gene (reference sequence).

The rearrangement uses TRBV19 and TRBJ2-7, with a weak D call TRBD1 (8 bases). CDR1 is LNHDA and CDR2 is SQIVND in the germline V gene (reference sequence). Trimming pared 5 bases from V and 4 bases from J, leaving 21 bases between. The CDR3 has 16 amino acids. As DNA, the CDR3 is TGTGCCAGTAGTCCCCAGCGGGGCAGGGGGCAGTACGAGCAGTACTTC. Amino acids: CASSPQRGRGQYEQYF.

The chain combines TRBV19 with TRBJ1-5; D not resolved. CDR3 length: 16 residues. Germline loops: CDR1 LNHDA, CDR2 SQIVND (reference sequence). Trimming removed 4 bases at V and 9 bases at J, with 22 bases between. CDR3 DNA: TGTGCCAGTAGTACACGGGAGATAGGTAAACAGCGGCCCCAGCATTTT. Encoded protein: CASSTREIGKQRPQHF. The complete variable domain, with remaining parts taken from reference TRBV19 and TRBJ1-5, reads DGGITQSPKYLFRKEGQNVTLSCEQNLNHDAMYWYRQDPGQGLRLIYYSQIVNDFQKGDIAEGYSVSREKKESFPLTVTSAQKNPTAFYLCASSTREIGKQRPQHFGDGTRLSIL.

This chain connects TRBV4-3 to TRBJ2-3; 10 bases agree with TRBD1. Germline lookup yields CDR1 LGHNA and CDR2 YSLEER. V gave up 3 bases and J gave up 3 bases; unmatched junction bases: 6. The CDR3 consists of 16 residues. The CDR3 sequence is CASSQLTGGGTDTQYF. In DNA form, the CDR3 reads TGCGCCAGCAGCCAGCTGACAGGGGGCGGAACAGATACGCAGTATTTT.

V usage is TRBV27 and J usage is TRBJ2-1; no reliable D call. Germline CDR1 reads MNHEY; CDR2 reads SMNVEV (reference sequence). V was shortened by 5 bases and J by 10 bases, with 9 bases between the two germline ends. CDR3 length: 11 amino acids. CDR3 coding DNA: TGTGCCAGCAGTCGAGGCGCCGAGCAGTTCTTC. Encoded protein: CASSRGAEQFF.

J is TRBJ2-1 and V is TRBV12-5, with 8 positions matching TRBD1. Germline V gene sequence: CDR1 LGHNT, CDR2 FRNRAP. J was trimmed by 6 bases and V by 1 base; bases with no gene match: 5. The CDR3 spans 15 residues. As DNA, the CDR3 is TGTGCTAGTGGTTTGGACCCGACAGGGGCCAATGAGCAGTTCTTC. Protein product: CASGLDPTGANEQFF.

This clone was seen a handful of times. The rearrangement joins TRBV18 to TRBJ1-1; a possible D gene is TRBD1 (5 bases). The germline V gene encodes CDR1 KGHSH and CDR2 LQKENI. The V end lost 2 bases, the J end lost 0 bases, and 16 bases lay between the germline ends. The CDR3 consists of 17 residues. Written as DNA, the CDR3 is TGTGCCAGCTCACCATCCAGCGGGGCTTACATGAACACTGAAGCTTTCTTT. Amino acid sequence: CASSPSSGAYMNTEAFF.

This clone has only a few counts. The chain has TRBV9 and TRBJ1-2; 10 bases are shared with TRBD1. Trimming cost V 3 bases and J 4 bases; bases outside gene matches: 12. Germline V gene data show CDR1 as SGDLS and CDR2 as YYNGEE. The CDR3 has 17 amino acids. CDR3 bases: TGTGCCAGCAGCGGAATAGGGGGACAGGGGCCCTTCTATGGCTACACCTTC. This codes for CASSGIGGQGPFYGYTF.

V usage is TRBV10-3 and J usage is TRBJ2-5, with TRBD2 matching over 14 bases. J lost 7 bases, V lost 4 bases, and 8 bases had no gene match. The germline gives CDR1 ENHRY, CDR2 SYGVKD. This CDR3 has 16 amino acids. CDR3 nucleotides: TGTGCCATCAGTGGGACTAGCGGGGGGCAAGGAGGGACCCAGTACTTC. This translates into CAISGTSGGQGGTQYF.

The rearrangement uses TRBV23-1 and TRBJ1-4; possible D gene TRBD1, 6 bases. TRBV23-1 is flagged as an ORF with uncertain function. This CDR3 spans 15 amino acids. V was trimmed by 3 bases and J by 3 bases, leaving 11 bases between them. CDR3 region: CASSHNRAPNEKLFF. The CDR3 nucleotides read TGCGCCAGCAGTCACAACAGGGCTCCTAATGAAAAACTGTTTTTT.

The chain uses TRBV27 and TRBJ1-1, with 8 bases fitting TRBD1. The CDR3 totals 16 residues. With V trimmed by 6 bases and J by 1 base, 10 bases remained unmatched. The germline V gene encodes CDR1 MNHEY and CDR2 SMNVEV (reference sequence). The CDR3 reads CASRLRPGTGNTEAFF. Written as DNA, the CDR3 is TGTGCCAGCAGACTTAGACCCGGGACAGGGAACACTGAAGCTTTCTTT.

This clone showed up just once. The chain carries TRBV7-6 and TRBJ2-7, with D perhaps matching TRBD2 (6 bases). Between the trimmed V and J ends, which lost 8 bases and 7 bases, there was a span of 18 bases. Per the germline V gene, CDR1 is SGHVS and CDR2 is FNYEAQ. The CDR3 covers 13 residues. CDR3 sequence reads: CASGLRDSNEQYF. The CDR3 region has the DNA TGTGCCAGCGGGCTCCGGGACTCTAATGAGCAGTACTTC.

This rearrangement joins TRBV3-1 (or the pseudogene TRBV3-2) to TRBJ2-3, with 13 nucleotides matching TRBD2. From germline, CDR1 is LGHDT and CDR2 YNNKEL (reference sequence). Losses at the gene ends were 0 bases for V and 7 bases for J; bases not matched to a gene: 4. The CDR3 runs 16 residues. CDR3 protein: CASSQEVTSGGNTQYF. CDR3 DNA: TGTGCCAGCAGCCAAGAGGTGACTAGCGGGGGGAATACGCAGTATTTT.

The chain uses TRBV5-6 and TRBJ1-1; 8 nucleotides align to TRBD1. CDR1 and CDR2 from the germline V gene are SGHDT and YYEEEE. J lost 5 bases, V lost 5 bases, and 8 bases had no gene match. The CDR3 sequence is 14 residues long. CDR3 protein: CASRPVQGGTEAFF. CDR3 nucleotides: TGTGCCAGCAGACCCGTACAGGGGGGGACTGAAGCTTTCTTT.

The chain recombines TRBV9 with TRBJ2-3; the match to TRBD2 covers 12 bases. This CDR3 region has 14 residues. Per germline, CDR1 SGDLS and CDR2 YYNGEE. The J segment lost 4 bases and the V segment lost 3 bases, leaving 0 bases of the junction unmatched. The CDR3 region has the DNA TGTGCCAGCAGCGCTAGCGGGGGGGCAGATACGCAGTATTTT. Its translation: CASSASGGADTQYF.

This clone has just one count. The chain combines TRBV2 with TRBJ1-5, with a possible D match to TRBD1 (6 bases). The CDR3 is 14 amino acids. The V gene's germline CDR1 is SNHLY and CDR2 FYNNEI. V was clipped by 11 bases and J by 2 bases, with 16 bases between them. CDR3 bases: TGTGCCTCAGTAGGGGGGGTGGGCAATCAGCCCCAGCATTTT. This translates into CASVGGVGNQPQHF.

The chain couples TRBV30 to TRBJ1-5; D not resolved. Trimming removed 3 bases from V and 4 bases from J, with 10 bases in between. Germline V lookup: CDR1 GTSNPN, CDR2 SVGIG (reference sequence). This CDR3 spans 13 amino acids. The CDR3 DNA sequence: TGTGCCTGGAGCCTTAGTCCGAATCAGCCCCAGCATTTT. Its translation: CAWSLSPNQPQHF.

J is TRBJ1-2 and V is TRBV30; D gene unclear. CDR3 length: 14 residues. CDR1 GTSNPN and CDR2 SVGIG come from the germline V gene (reference sequence). Trimming took 0 bases from V and 0 from J, leaving 8 bases between them. The CDR3 reads CAWSVNIANYGYTF. CDR3 DNA sequence: TGTGCCTGGAGTGTCAATATAGCTAACTATGGCTACACCTTC.

This chain joins TRBV11-2 and TRBJ1-1; D not resolved. Germline V gene data show CDR1 as SGHAT and CDR2 as FQNNGV. The CDR3 sequence is 15 residues long. V was cut by 2 bases and J by 4 bases, with 14 bases left in between. CDR3 region: CASSLLARGGTEAFF. For the CDR3, the DNA is TGTGCCAGCAGCTTATTGGCCCGAGGAGGCACTGAAGCTTTCTTT.

This chain joins TRBV27 and TRBJ1-2, with TRBD1 identical over 11 bases. J lost 4 bases, V lost 5 bases, and 9 bases had no gene match. The germline CDR1 and CDR2 sequences are MNHEY and SMNVEV (reference sequence). This CDR3 is built from 16 residues. The CDR3 loop reads CASSPSDRGLSYGYTF. The CDR3 bases are TGTGCCAGCAGTCCTTCGGACAGGGGGCTTTCCTATGGCTACACCTTC.

This clone was counted between two and nine times. The chain uses TRBV6-6 and TRBJ1-6; 8 positions agree with TRBD1. The CDR3 covers 16 residues. CDR1 is MNHNY and CDR2 is SVGAGI in the germline V gene (reference sequence). V lost 6 bases and J lost 9; bases outside the gene matches: 13. CDR3 in amino acids: CASSPRQGMAPSPLHF. CDR3 bases: TGTGCCAGCAGCCCCAGACAGGGGATGGCCCCTTCACCCCTCCACTTT.

This clone has more than one count but fewer than ten. The chain employs TRBV18 and TRBJ1-5; 8 nucleotides agree with TRBD1. The CDR3 has 18 residues. Germline CDR1 and CDR2: KGHSH and LQKENI. V lost 2 bases and J lost 1; bases outside the gene matches: 10. The CDR3 nucleotides are TGTGCCAGCTCACCAAACCTCGGACAGGGTAGAAGCAATCAGCCCCAGCATTTT. Its protein is CASSPNLGQGRSNQPQHF. The full variable domain, with the rest looked up from reference TRBV18 and TRBJ1-5, is NAGVMQNPRHLVRRRGQEARLRCSPMKGHSHVYWYRQLPEEGLKFMVYLQKENIIDESGMPKERFSAEFPKEGPSILRIQQVVRGDSAAYFCASSPNLGQGRSNQPQHFGDGTRLSIL.